The source of this TCR beta chain is a study of shared T cell receptors in the human thymus (dated by TCRdb to the early 2020s). Background on the whole study: The study investigated the way shared, self-reactive T-cell receptor alpha chains are produced in the human thymus.

Receptors were amplified or captured by the immunoSEQ multiplex PCR assay. TCRdb re-hosts the immuneACCESS table, in-frame sequences only. Its copies lack some clones; in the studies checked, an unresolved V gene accounts for under half of them, and the cause for the rest is not known. A total of hundreds of thousands of clones appear in this sample, around 87% of them only once. About 0.01% of the sample is held by the ten biggest clonotypes. A word on this clone: This receptor's antigen is unknown. No clone much larger than this one lies a single base away; base qualities are absent.

The CDR3 numbers 15 residues from cysteine through phenylalanine. The CDR3 DNA has 45 bases and is translated from base 1. At the junction V is shortened by 6 bases and J by 0 bases, with 9 bases in between. The germline V gene specifies MNHNS as CDR1 and SASEGT as CDR2. The sample was also reused in another study, on human thymus T cells. As noted in the second study: The donors were immunologically healthy infants in Finland who had open corrective cardiac surgery for congenital heart defects. Thymus tissue was obtained as surgical resects removed during corrective cardiac surgery. V and J gene segment usage appeared biased in both thymic and peripheral blood repertoires. The related research found that thymic TCR repertoires overlapped highly between unrelated individuals. The study described the TCR alpha and beta repertoires in roughly 8 infant thymus samples and a few matching peripheral blood samples. Donor ages ranged from about 6 to 250 days, and the cohort comprised about six male and two female infants. After being mechanically released from the tissue, thymocytes were kept at -70 degrees C in pellets of about 9.5-30 million cells. Genomic DNA was extracted from frozen cell pellets with a QIAsymphony instrument. Using the immunoSEQ multiplex PCR assay, the TCRB and TCRAD loci were amplified from a standardized quantity of quality-controlled genomic DNA. Amplicons spanned the V(D)J region at a length sufficient to cover the CDR3 and identify V and J genes. Through the commercial immunoSEQ service, the amplicons were sequenced on an Illumina platform. Primer bias and sequencing errors were corrected as previously described, and TCRAD and TCRB definitions were based on the IMGT database. Analysis of the repertoires was done with immunoSEQ Analyzer 3.0 and VDJTools and included basic statistics, V/J segment usage, diversity estimates, rarefaction and pairwise overlap. Diversity was estimated using the Chao1, ChaoE, Efron-Thisted, Shannon and inverse Simpson indices, and was also estimated on datasets down-sampled to the size of the smallest sample. Repertoire overlap used strict matching of CDR3 nucleotide sequence, V gene and J gene, with Jaccard-based multidimensional scaling clustering. Thymus samples yielded on average approximately 800,000 unique TCRB clonotypes, compared with 70,000 to 85,000 from blood samples.

Sequenced input: thymocytes. The TCR sequence derives from a boy under two years old with a congenital heart defect. Donor details come from another sample of the same person, matched by shared clones. This chain joins TRBV6-1 to TRBJ2-6, with the D gene not clear enough to name. The base sequence is TGTGCCAGCAGAATAGGAGACTCTGGGGCCAACGTCCTGACTTTC. This translates into CASRIGDSGANVLTF.